This T cell receptor (beta chain) was profiled in a study of cytomegalovirus exposure and HLA in healthy donors. The CDR3 covers 14 residues. Germline assignment: CDR1 MGHRA and CDR2 YSYEKL. V gave up 4 bases and J gave up 1 base, with 7 bases separating them. Method: immunoSEQ multiplex PCR; TCRdb's copy keeps in-frame clones and lacks some. The repertoire holds 200,000 to 250,000 clones, with 80% to 85% as singletons. The sequence was collected from a woman in her 30s in good health and CMV-seropositive. Sequenced input: PBMCs. V and J are TRBV4-1 and TRBJ2-2; D possibly uses TRBD1 or TRBD2 (5 bases each). DNA for the CDR3: TGCGCCAGCAGCCCGGGACGGAACACCGGGGAGCTGTTTTTT. Residues: CASSPGRNTGELFF.